This T cell receptor (beta chain) was sequenced in a study of blood T cell repertoires in COVID-19. Unmatched junction bases numbered 5, after V lost 0 bases and J lost 4 bases. This CDR3 comprises 15 residues. Per germline, CDR1 SQVTM and CDR2 ANQGSEA. Repertoires were generated with immunoSEQ multiplex PCR, while TCRdb's copy carries only in-frame clones and drops some. The data hold roughly 300,000 clones, with over 75% observed a single time. The study counted Cohort 3 donors as recovered given two negative PCRs, clearance, or symptom resolution. The chain employs TRBV29-1 and TRBJ2-1, with 8 nucleotides matching TRBD1. This TCR was sampled from a woman aged 25 to 39 who had recovered from COVID-19. Sequenced sample: PBMCs or T cells enriched from blood (not recorded which). The DNA for the CDR3 is TGCAGCGTTGAAGATCTGAGGACAGGGTACAATGAGCAGTTCTTC. It is translated as CSVEDLRTGYNEQFF.